This TCR beta chain was captured in a study of human T cells and chemical hapten exposure (dated by TCRdb to the early 2020s). Context from the whole study: For sensitization, 2% DPC in acetone was applied to a roughly 2 cm by roughly 2 cm area of upper inner arm skin. This study followed changes in the peripheral blood TCR repertoire in vivo during primary and secondary sensitization of alopecia patients to the hapten diphenylcyclopropenone (DPC). Patch tests used Finn chambers with 0.01% DPC on the upper back, scored after 6 days by International Contact Dermatitis Research Group standards. Libraries were pooled for sequencing, and per-sample TCR yields varied mainly because of small differences in library volumes within the pool. Patients additionally received weekly therapeutic DPC doses to the scalp throughout the approximately 25-week study period. Alopecia areata with under or over 50% scalp involvement, alopecia totalis and alopecia universalis were represented in the patient cohort, which was mostly female. About 30 alopecia patients provided blood for TCR sequencing at one to four time points (pre-sensitization, 2, 6 and 24 weeks). Blood samples were taken from patients before sensitization (week 0) and at 2, 6 and about 24 weeks after DPC sensitization.

CDR1 is given as MDHEN and CDR2 as SYDVKM, both from the germline V gene. Measured from the cysteine to the phenylalanine, the CDR3 is 14 residues long. Only CDR3 DNA remains: 42 bases, in frame from the first base. V was cut back by 5 bases and J by 4 bases, leaving a gap of 15 bases between them. Beyond this particular receptor, the publication reports: Because all patients had alopecia, a presumed autoimmune disease, the immune response of the patients might differ from that of healthy individuals. Expanded TCRs formed significantly more large CDR3 similarity clusters than pre-sensitization or healthy control sets, consistent with antigen-driven responses. Repeated subsampling changed both the strength of the expansion versus patch-test correlation and the threshold at which that correlation became significant. DPC sensitization did not change the number of TCRs with a frequency above 1 in 1000, and there was no evidence of changes in global repertoire structure. Patch test score correlated positively with the number of PT1 expanded TCRs, reaching significance at thresholds 8, 16 and 32 but not at 4.

This specimen's time point label, per the study, means: patch test 2, 6 weeks after DPC sensitization. The sample's treatment or condition label is to be understood as: therapeutic diphenylcyclopropenone sensitization with weekly scalp DPC. At every patch-test visit, the blood draw took place before the patch test was put on. Patients were considered eligible if aged 18 to 70, diagnosed with alopecia and deemed suitable for DPC therapy, and patients were excluded if pregnant. Total RNA was extracted from unfractionated whole blood that had been collected in Tempus Blood RNA tubes. This clonotype was observed at least ten times. Its antigen has not been determined. There are no base qualities to consult, and no much larger clone falls within one base. Libraries were prepared through RACE. Instrument on record: NextSeq 500. During library preparation, unique molecular identifiers were attached to individual cDNA molecules so that TCRs could be counted quantitatively and reproducibly. Both TCR alpha and TCR beta chains were sequenced from each blood RNA sample. Per the authors' processing: Samples had a median of roughly 99,000 TCRs, with a range from about 23,224 to 700,000. The Decombinator software suite was used to annotate V, J and CDR3 in the TCR reads. Every sample was subsampled to the same number of TCRs (28,000) for the PS versus PT1 abundance plots. Expanded TCRs were defined as absent before sensitization and observed at least eight times at the 2-week time point. TCRdb trimmed public reads at Q25 via fastp, called clones via MiXCR and kept in-frame beta chains. Identical CDR3 proteins give one entry, which carries the most common genes and DNA. V and J calls and clone size were set by TCRdb, not the authors. The sample table contains about 350,000 distinct CDR3 sequences; only one count was recorded for 6% to 7% of them. 5% to 6% of the sample goes to the ten largest clones.

This TCR was sampled from a woman in her late teens or twenties with alopecia areata. Some clones in this sample may be carry-over from other donors' samples. The source was whole blood, collected in connection with sensitization to the hapten diphenylcyclopropenone (DPC). This chain joins TRBV28 to TRBJ2-7; matching of 6 bases hints at TRBD1 as the D gene. The nucleotides read TGTGCCAGCAGTACTACCTGGGGGCAGTACGAGCAGTACTTC. Its translation reads: CASSTTWGQYEQYF. With the portions outside the CDR3 filled from the reference TRBV28 and TRBJ2-7 genes, the complete variable region becomes DVKVTQSSRYLVKRTGEKVFLECVQDMDHENMFWYRQDPGLGLRLIYFSYDVKMKEKGDIPEGYSVSREKKERFSLILESASTNQTSMYLCASSTTWGQYEQYFGPGTRLTVT.